The rows below give T cell receptor beta chains drawn from one sample of a study of shared clonotypes between healthy human individuals. This table comes from immunoSEQ multiplex PCR, and its TCRdb copy is limited to in-frame clones, with some not included. Of about 580,000 clones listed, 95% to 98% were seen once; the top ten hold approximately 0.33%. The material sequenced was naive CD8+ T cells sorted from blood. Receptors originate from a man aged 30 to 39 in good health. The CDR3 runs from the conserved cysteine through the conserved F or W. The D gene is left open where the match is weak. Rows may omit the clone size; those that give it use once, few, many or a size class.

d_call,v_call,clone_size,cdr3_length,j_call,cdr3_nt,cdr3_aa
-,TRBV7-9,-,18,TRBJ2-1,TGTGCCAGCAGCTTTACTCCGGGACAGCAGGGGACTCTCGATGAGCAGTTCTTC,CASSFTPGQQGTLDEQFF
TRBD1,TRBV15,-,12,TRBJ2-1,TGTGCCACCAGCGATAGGGGGCGCGGGCAGTTCTTC,CATSDRGRGQFF
-,TRBV29-1,-,11,TRBJ1-1,TGCAGCGTTGCCGTGAACACTGAAGCTTTCTTT,CSVAVNTEAFF
TRBD2,TRBV27,-,18,TRBJ2-2,TGTGCCAGCAGTTCGGGGGGGAGGGCGCGGTCGGACGCCGGGGAGCTGTTTTTT,CASSSGGRARSDAGELFF
-,TRBV27,-,11,TRBJ1-5,TGTGCCAGCAGTCCGGGACAGCCCCAGCATTTT,CASSPGQPQHF
-,TRBV27,-,15,TRBJ1-5,TGTGCCAGCAGTTTAGCAGGGGTCGAAAATCAGCCCCAGCATTTT,CASSLAGVENQPQHF
TRBD2,TRBV7-3,-,16,TRBJ2-7,TGTGCCAGCAGCCTGGGACTAGCGGGCTCTCGGGACGAGCAGTACTTC,CASSLGLAGSRDEQYF
TRBD2,TRBV29-1,-,15,TRBJ2-1,TGCAGCGCCCTATATAGCGGGAGCTCCTACAATGAGCAGTTCTTC,CSALYSGSSYNEQFF
TRBD2,TRBV27,-,15,TRBJ2-1,TGTGCCAGCAGTTTAGATCTAGCGGCGTACAATGAGCAGTTCTTC,CASSLDLAAYNEQFF
TRBD2,TRBV5-1,once,15,TRBJ2-7,TGCGCCAGCAGCCCGGGACACGGGGGGGTGACCGAGCAGTACTTC,CASSPGHGGVTEQYF
-,TRBV5-5,-,17,TRBJ1-3,TGTGCCAGCAGCTTGGGGCTGACAGTTTACTCTGGAAACACCATATATTTT,CASSLGLTVYSGNTIYF
TRBD2,TRBV6-5,-,15,TRBJ2-1,TGTGCCAGCAGTTCGTTAGCGGGAGGTTTCGATGAGCAGTTCTTC,CASSSLAGGFDEQFF
-,TRBV29-1,-,15,TRBJ2-1,TGCAGCGTTGGGGCTACAGGGACCTCTTACAATGAGCAGTTCTTC,CSVGATGTSYNEQFF
-,TRBV9,-,16,TRBJ1-3,TGTGCCAGCACATTAAACCGGAACCCTGATGGAAACACCATATATTTT,CASTLNRNPDGNTIYF
-,TRBV7-9,-,12,TRBJ2-1,TGTGCCAGCAGCTTAGAAGTCAATGAGCAGTTCTTC,CASSLEVNEQFF
TRBD2,TRBV5-1,-,15,TRBJ2-7,TGCGCCAGCACCCTGTCGGGACTAGCGGGCTACGAGCAGTACTTC,CASTLSGLAGYEQYF
TRBD1,TRBV13,-,18,TRBJ1-2,TGTGCCAGCAGCTTAGGCCCCACAGGGGCGTTCGAAGACTATGGCTACACCTTC,CASSLGPTGAFEDYGYTF
-,TRBV20-1,-,11,TRBJ1-4,TGCAGTGCTAGAACAAATGAAAAACTGTTTTTT,CSARTNEKLFF
TRBD2,TRBV27,-,14,TRBJ2-3,TGTGCCAGCAAAAAGCGGGAGTTCACAGATACGCAGTATTTT,CASKKREFTDTQYF
TRBD1,TRBV27,-,12,TRBJ2-5,TGTGCCAGCCGGGACAGCCAAGAGACCCAGTACTTC,CASRDSQETQYF
TRBD2,TRBV9,-,15,TRBJ2-1,TGTGCCAGCAGCGATAGACTAGCCCGTGGCGATGAGCAGTTCTTC,CASSDRLARGDEQFF
-,TRBV19,-,15,TRBJ1-4,TGTGCCAGTAGTCCACAACAGGGAGGGAATGAAAAACTGTTTTTT,CASSPQQGGNEKLFF
-,TRBV7-7,-,15,TRBJ2-5,TGTGCTAGCAGCTTAGGGGGGACAGATCAAGAGACCCAGTACTTC,CASSLGGTDQETQYF
TRBD1,TRBV29-1,-,11,TRBJ2-7,TGCAGCGTTGTGGGCAGGGGGGAGCAGTACTTC,CSVVGRGEQYF
TRBD1,TRBV18,once,16,TRBJ2-7,TGTGCCAGCTCACCCAGAGCGACAGGGGGCTCCTACGAGCAGTACTTC,CASSPRATGGSYEQYF
TRBD1,TRBV6-1,-,14,TRBJ2-3,TGTGCCACCAAAACGGACAGGGGCACAGATACGCAGTATTTT,CATKTDRGTDTQYF
-,TRBV6-1,-,15,TRBJ2-7,TGTGCCAGCAGTCCCCCCCCGGGACAAGGCTACGAGCAGTACTTC,CASSPPPGQGYEQYF
-,TRBV14,-,14,TRBJ2-7,TGTGCCAGCAGCCCCACTAGCCGCTATTACGAGCAGTACTTC,CASSPTSRYYEQYF
TRBD1,TRBV18,once,15,TRBJ2-7,TGTGCCAGCTCACCAGGGGACAGGGAAAACTACGAGCAGTACTTC,CASSPGDRENYEQYF
-,TRBV5-4,-,15,TRBJ2-7,TGTGCCAGCAGCTTGGCTCCCACGGGAACCTACGAGCAGTACTTC,CASSLAPTGTYEQYF
TRBD2,TRBV27,-,14,TRBJ2-1,TGTGCCAGCAGTTTCGGGACTAGCCACAATGAGCAGTTCTTC,CASSFGTSHNEQFF
TRBD2,TRBV6-1,-,13,TRBJ2-1,TGTGCCACTAGACTAGCGGGAGCGAATGAGCAGTTCTTC,CATRLAGANEQFF